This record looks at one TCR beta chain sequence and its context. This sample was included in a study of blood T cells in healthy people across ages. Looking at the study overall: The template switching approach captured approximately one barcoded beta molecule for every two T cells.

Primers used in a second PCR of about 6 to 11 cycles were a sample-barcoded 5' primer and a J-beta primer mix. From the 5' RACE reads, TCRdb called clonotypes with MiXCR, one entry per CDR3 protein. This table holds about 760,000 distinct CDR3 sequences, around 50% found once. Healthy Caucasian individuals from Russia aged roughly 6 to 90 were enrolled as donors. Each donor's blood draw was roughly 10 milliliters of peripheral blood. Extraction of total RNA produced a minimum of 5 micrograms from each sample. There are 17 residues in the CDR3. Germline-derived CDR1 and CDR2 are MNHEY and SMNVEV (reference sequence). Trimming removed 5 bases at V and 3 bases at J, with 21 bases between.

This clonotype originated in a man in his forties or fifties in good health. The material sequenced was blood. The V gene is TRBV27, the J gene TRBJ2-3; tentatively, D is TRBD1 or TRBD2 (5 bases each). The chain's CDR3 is CASSPEIQGVWTDTQYF. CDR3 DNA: TGTGCCAGCAGTCCCGAGATCCAGGGAGTGTGGACAGATACGCAGTATTTT.